A selection of T cell receptor beta chains follows, all from one sample in a study of T-cell memory formation after mild COVID-19. Using its own MiXCR run on the 5' RACE reads, TCRdb lists one record per CDR3 protein. The repertoire holds a few hundred thousand distinct CDR3 sequences, with over 13% as singletons. Sequenced sample: PBMCs or a T cell subset sorted from them (not recorded which). Source of these receptors: a man aged 18 to 29 who had mild COVID-19 (a few samples of this study predate the infection). Cell type and time point are not known. Each CDR3 is given with its conserved first and last residue. The D gene is left open where the match is weak. Only some rows state a clone size, as once, few, many or a class for expanded clones.

d_gene: TRBD2; v_gene: TRBV20-1; abundance: few; j_gene: TRBJ2-1; CDR3aa: CSAGLAGGSYNEQFF; CDR3nt: TGCAGTGCTGGACTAGCGGGGGGCTCCTACAATGAGCAGTTCTTC
d_gene: TRBD1; v_gene: TRBV4-3; abundance: few; j_gene: TRBJ1-6; CDR3aa: CASSQDLQGTGNSPLHF; CDR3nt: TGCGCCAGCAGCCAAGATCTTCAGGGGACAGGGAATTCACCCCTCCACTTT
d_gene: .; v_gene: TRBV6-2/TRBV6-3; abundance: many; j_gene: TRBJ2-5; CDR3aa: CASSYYQETQYF; CDR3nt: TGTGCCAGCAGTTACTACCAAGAGACCCAGTACTTC
d_gene: .; v_gene: TRBV12-3/TRBV12-4; abundance: few; j_gene: TRBJ1-6; CDR3aa: CASRPEPQNSPLHF; CDR3nt: TGTGCCAGCAGGCCCGAACCACAGAATTCACCCCTCCACTTT
d_gene: .; v_gene: TRBV6-2/TRBV6-3; abundance: .; j_gene: TRBJ2-1; CDR3aa: CASSRRLRGDNEQFF; CDR3nt: TGTGCCAGCAGCCGACGGCTGCGGGGAGACAATGAGCAGTTCTTC
d_gene: .; v_gene: TRBV7-2; abundance: .; j_gene: TRBJ2-5; CDR3aa: CASSQGQGLGETQYF; CDR3nt: TGTGCCAGCAGCCAAGGGCAGGGGCTCGGGGAGACCCAGTACTTC
d_gene: TRBD2; v_gene: TRBV12-3/TRBV12-4; abundance: few; j_gene: TRBJ2-5; CDR3aa: CASSPQRGSEETQYF; CDR3nt: TGTGCCAGCAGTCCTCAGCGGGGGAGCGAAGAGACCCAGTACTTC
d_gene: .; v_gene: TRBV3-1; abundance: .; j_gene: TRBJ2-3; CDR3aa: CASSRRDDTDTQYF; CDR3nt: TGTGCCAGCAGCCGCCGGGACGACACAGATACGCAGTATTTT
d_gene: TRBD2; v_gene: TRBV5-6; abundance: .; j_gene: TRBJ2-3; CDR3aa: CASSPGGSFTDTQYF; CDR3nt: TGTGCCAGCAGCCCGGGGGGGTCATTCACAGATACGCAGTATTTT
d_gene: .; v_gene: TRBV27; abundance: few; j_gene: TRBJ1-5; CDR3aa: CASSSSGTNNQPQHF; CDR3nt: TGTGCCAGCAGTTCCTCCGGGACAAACAATCAGCCCCAGCATTTT
d_gene: TRBD2; v_gene: TRBV2; abundance: few; j_gene: TRBJ2-1; CDR3aa: CASRARGFIAGGSSYNEQFF; CDR3nt: TGTGCCAGCAGGGCGAGAGGGTTTATAGCGGGGGGAAGCTCCTACAATGAGCAGTTCTTC
d_gene: TRBD2; v_gene: TRBV7-9; abundance: many; j_gene: TRBJ2-5; CDR3aa: CASSDRTSLGETQYF; CDR3nt: TGTGCCAGCAGCGACCGGACTAGCTTAGGAGAGACCCAGTACTTC
d_gene: .; v_gene: TRBV5-6; abundance: once; j_gene: TRBJ2-7; CDR3aa: CASSSGVNYEQYF; CDR3nt: TGTGCCAGCAGCTCCGGAGTAAACTACGAGCAGTACTTC
d_gene: .; v_gene: TRBV7-2; abundance: many; j_gene: TRBJ2-3; CDR3aa: CASSASPTDTQYF; CDR3nt: TGTGCCAGCAGCGCAAGTCCCACAGATACGCAGTATTTT
d_gene: .; v_gene: TRBV5-1; abundance: .; j_gene: TRBJ1-1; CDR3aa: CASSLSTWSTEAFF; CDR3nt: TGCGCCAGCAGCTTGTCGACATGGAGCACTGAAGCTTTCTTT
d_gene: .; v_gene: TRBV6-5; abundance: many; j_gene: TRBJ2-3; CDR3aa: CASGGSTDTQYF; CDR3nt: TGTGCCAGCGGGGGCTCTACAGATACGCAGTATTTT
d_gene: TRBD2; v_gene: TRBV4-3; abundance: .; j_gene: TRBJ2-3; CDR3aa: CASSWLGGGDTQYF; CDR3nt: TGCGCCAGCAGCTGGTTGGGGGGGGGAGATACGCAGTATTTT
d_gene: .; v_gene: TRBV30; abundance: many; j_gene: TRBJ1-1; CDR3aa: CALEGMNTEAFF; CDR3nt: TGTGCCTTAGAGGGAATGAACACTGAAGCTTTCTTT
d_gene: .; v_gene: TRBV7-6; abundance: .; j_gene: TRBJ2-3; CDR3aa: CASSSRSSTDTQYF; CDR3nt: TGTGCCAGCAGCTCCCGTTCTTCCACAGATACGCAGTATTTT
d_gene: .; v_gene: TRBV29-1; abundance: few; j_gene: TRBJ2-5; CDR3aa: CSAGTAGRGTQYF; CDR3nt: TGCAGCGCGGGGACAGCGGGGCGAGGGACCCAGTACTTC
d_gene: .; v_gene: TRBV12-3/TRBV12-4; abundance: many; j_gene: TRBJ2-2; CDR3aa: CASSSTGYTGELFF; CDR3nt: TGTGCCAGCAGTTCCACCGGGTACACCGGGGAGCTGTTTTTT
d_gene: .; v_gene: TRBV20-1; abundance: few; j_gene: TRBJ2-1; CDR3aa: CSARSVKEEQFF; CDR3nt: TGCAGTGCTAGATCCGTAAAAGAGGAGCAGTTCTTC
d_gene: TRBD1; v_gene: TRBV5-5; abundance: .; j_gene: TRBJ2-3; CDR3aa: CASSRNRDSSSDTQYF; CDR3nt: TGTGCCAGCAGCCGAAACCGGGACAGCAGCTCAGATACGCAGTATTTT
d_gene: .; v_gene: TRBV6-5; abundance: .; j_gene: TRBJ2-1; CDR3aa: CASSYGDLRDEQFF; CDR3nt: TGTGCCAGCAGTTACGGGGATCTTAGGGATGAGCAGTTCTTC
d_gene: .; v_gene: TRBV6-6; abundance: .; j_gene: TRBJ2-3; CDR3aa: CATHRNLGDTQYF; CDR3nt: TGTGCCACCCACAGAAACCTGGGCGATACGCAGTATTTT